What follows is one TCR beta chain and its context. Its antigen specificity is not known. There are no base qualities to consult, and no much larger clone falls within one base. These data originate in a study of graft-versus-host responses after intestinal transplantation (dated by TCRdb to the early 2020s). Broadly, across the study: The transplants that recipients received were multivisceral, liver-intestinal, or isolated intestinal. Anti-thymocyte globulin induction was given to all recipients, followed by maintenance tacrolimus and steroids for approximately 3 years. Bulk TCR-beta CDR3 sequencing was used to track graft-versus-host and host-versus-graft alloreactive T cell clones in the graft, circulation and bone marrow after intestinal transplantation. Alloreactive clones were identified by sequencing pre-transplant mixed lymphocyte reaction products and comparing them with unstimulated pre-transplant donor and recipient T cells. The cohort enrolled 20 to 25 intestinal transplant recipients including one retransplant, and a few patients lacking pretransplant specimens were excluded. Donor T cell macrochimerism was defined as a peak of at least 4% donor T cells among recipient peripheral blood mononuclear cells. Rather than being sequenced by the commercial service, samples from a few later patients were sequenced in-house on an Illumina MiSeq and processed with MiXCR. Study-level results and caveats: Early after transplant, peak levels of circulating GvH clones were found to be associated with declines in HvG clones. The relatively low number and heterogeneity of intestinal transplant patients limited the conclusions. In the allografts of patients with donor T cell macrochimerism, GvH to HvG T cell clonal ratios were high. GvH clones were detected in recipient bone marrow, and some appeared earlier in ileal mucosa or blood, consistent with an intestinal mucosal origin.

To prepare the library, the immunoSEQ multiplex PCR assay was applied. For most patients, genomic DNA was isolated with the Qiagen DNeasy Blood and Tissue Kit and sent frozen to Adaptive Biotechnologies for TCR sequencing. High-throughput TCR-beta CDR3 sequencing of genomic DNA from most patients was performed by Adaptive Biotechnologies. On the study's bioinformatics: TCR sequencing data for over 15 patients were retrieved from Adaptive's ImmunoSEQ software; a few other patients were processed with MiXCR and VDJtools. To correct CD4 versus CD8 sorting errors, sequences present in both subsets at a frequency ratio below 5:1 were removed. CDR3 nucleotide sequences shared between donor and recipient were removed because their origin could not be assigned. At least 2-fold expansion over unstimulated cells and a minimum CFSE-low frequency of 0.002% (template counts) or 0.001% (read counts) were required for clones to be classified as alloreactive. Clones were considered mappable if detected in sequenced pre-transplant spleen, lymph node, or MLR CFSE-low populations of the donor or recipient. The cumulative frequency of alloreactive clones was calculated as a percentage of all sequences, weighted by copy number. TCRdb mirrors the immuneACCESS table, restricted to in-frame sequences. Some clones are absent from its copies; in checked studies, under half trace to an unresolved V gene, and the reason for the others is unknown. From that table come the V and J calls and clone size; the DNA was used to work out D and trimming. The sample has some 100,000 clones on record, 80% to 95% of them singletons. The ten largest clones add up to roughly 0.069% of the sample.

The sample's time point label is to be understood as: cells obtained before transplantation from donor or recipient. CD3+CD4+ and CD3+CD8+ populations were FACS-sorted from unstimulated pre-transplant donor and recipient cells taken from spleen or lymph nodes. The germline V gene sets CDR1 to MGHRA and CDR2 to YSYEKL. From the cysteine up to the phenylalanine, the CDR3 has a length of 15 residues. Only the CDR3 DNA stays, 45 bases, in frame from base 1. V loses 4 bases, J loses 0 bases, and the germline ends lie 12 bases apart. The sequence is built from TRBV4-1 and TRBJ1-2; TRBD1 might be the D gene, on 6 matching bases. This receptor was identified in a human donor who was the organ donor for an intestinal transplant. The specimen comprised unstimulated CD8+ T cells sorted from spleen or lymph node cells, sampled before transplant. The CDR3 amino acid sequence is: CASSLYRDPNYGYTF. The nucleotide sequence reads as follows: TGCGCCAGCAGCCTATACAGGGATCCTAACTATGGCTACACCTTC.